This passage covers 15 T cell receptor beta chains from one sample sequenced in a study of tumor-infiltrating lymphocytes in localized non-small cell lung cancer. Assay used: immunoSEQ multiplex PCR; TCRdb lists only in-frame clones, some missing. The sample shows 10,000 to 12,000 clones, about 86% of them seen only once. The sequencing sample was made of uninvolved lung tissue not adjacent to the tumor. Source of these receptors: a human donor with non-small cell lung cancer.

The chain carries TRBV7-9 and TRBJ2-1; unclear D gene. Germline CDR1 is SEHNR and CDR2 is FQNEAQ (reference sequence). The CDR3 is made up of 14 amino acids. Deletions cut 0 bases from V and 4 bases from J, with 7 bases between. Here the CDR3 reads CASSLAARYNEQFF. CDR3 nucleotide sequence: TGTGCCAGCAGCTTAGCCGCTAGGTACAATGAGCAGTTCTTC.

The CDR3 DNA is TGTGCCAGCAGCCAAAAGCAGGGGAACACTGAAGCTTTCTTT. Protein: CASSQKQGNTEAFF. This chain joins TRBV7-2 and TRBJ1-1, with D possibly TRBD1 on 5 matching bases. The CDR3 spans 14 residues. Trimming removed 5 bases at V and 1 base at J, with 11 bases between. CDR1 is SGHTA and CDR2 is FQGNSA in the germline V gene.

This chain joins TRBV27 and TRBJ2-1; no clear D gene. Germline CDR1 and CDR2: MNHEY and SMNVEV (reference sequence). The CDR3 loop spans 13 amino acids. Trimming shortened V by 10 bases and J by 10 bases, and 20 bases separated the two germline ends. The CDR3 here is CAIRAPTSMEQFF. The CDR3 nucleotides are TGTGCCATTAGGGCCCCAACCTCCATGGAGCAGTTCTTC.

The chain uses TRBV10-2 and TRBJ2-2; D tentatively reads TRBD1 or TRBD2 (5 bases each). V lost 6 bases and J lost 8, with 7 bases in between. CDR1 and CDR2 (germline): WSHSY, SAAADI. The CDR3 contains 11 residues. The CDR3 is CASRWGGELFF. The CDR3 nucleotides read TGCGCCAGCAGGTGGGGGGGGGAGCTGTTTTTT.

This clone was recorded a few times. The chain combines TRBV2 with TRBJ1-3; D is perhaps TRBD1 (6 bases). Trimming removed 8 bases from V and 3 bases from J, with 14 bases in between. Germline CDR1 is SNHLY and CDR2 is FYNNEI. The CDR3 contains 14 residues. The CDR3 spells CASATGSFGNTIYF. As DNA, the CDR3 is TGTGCCAGCGCTACAGGGTCTTTTGGAAACACCATATATTTT.

This chain uses TRBV7-9 with TRBJ2-7; 8 positions agree with TRBD1. Germline V gene data show CDR1 as SEHNR and CDR2 as FQNEAQ (reference sequence). The CDR3 length is 15 residues. With V trimmed by 6 bases and J by 2 bases, 9 bases remained unmatched. The DNA of the CDR3 is TGTGCCAGCAGTTCGACAGGGGCGTTGACCTACGAGCAGTACTTC. Its translation is CASSSTGALTYEQYF.

V gene TRBV14 combines with J gene TRBJ2-5; D remains unclear. Trimming removed 3 bases from V and 0 bases from J, with 8 bases in between. From germline, CDR1 is SGHDN and CDR2 FVKESK. The CDR3 consists of 14 residues. The CDR3 spells CASSHEDYQETQYF. The CDR3 coding sequence is TGTGCCAGCAGCCATGAAGACTACCAAGAGACCCAGTACTTC. The entire variable domain, with the rest obtained from reference TRBV14 and TRBJ2-5, is as follows: EAGVTQFPSHSVIEKGQTVTLRCDPISGHDNLYWYRRVMGKEIKFLLHFVKESKQDESGMPNNRFLAERTGGTYSTLKVQPAELEDSGVYFCASSHEDYQETQYFGPGTRLLVL.

The genes are TRBV7-9 and TRBJ2-3; possible D gene TRBD2, 6 bases. CDR3 length: 15 residues. In germline, CDR1 is SEHNR, CDR2 FQNEAQ (reference sequence). Between the trimmed V and J ends, which lost 5 bases and 1 base, there was a span of 13 bases. CDR3 DNA sequence: TGTGCCAGCAGCCTCGGTGCGGGGCGCACAGATACGCAGTATTTT. It encodes CASSLGAGRTDTQYF.

This sequence joins TRBV29-1 and TRBJ2-7; D might be TRBD1 or TRBD2, each matching 5 bases. The CDR3 is 14 amino acids. V was trimmed by 7 bases and J by 5 bases, leaving 21 bases between them. The germline gives CDR1 SQVTM, CDR2 ANQGSEA. The CDR3 bases are TGCAGCGCCCACACCGGGACGGAGATAAACGAGCAGTACTTC. It translates to CSAHTGTEINEQYF.

The J gene is TRBJ1-4, the V gene TRBV29-1; D might be TRBD1 (5 bases). Germline loops: CDR1 SQVTM, CDR2 ANQGSEA. The CDR3 extends over 14 amino acids. Trimming left V 3 bases short and J 7 bases short, with 15 bases between. The CDR3 coding sequence is TGCAGCGTTGACATGGGGCAGGGTGGTGAAAAACTGTTTTTT. Protein sequence: CSVDMGQGGEKLFF.

The chain couples TRBV7-2 to TRBJ1-4; 8 bases match TRBD1. The trim removed 4 bases at V and 7 bases at J, leaving 5 bases unmatched. The CDR3 is 14 amino acids. Per germline, CDR1 SGHTA and CDR2 FQGNSA. The CDR3 DNA is TGTGCCAGCAGCTCCCCAGGGGGCTTTGAAAAACTGTTTTTT. It is translated as CASSSPGGFEKLFF.

The chain uses TRBV18 and TRBJ2-7, with 15 bases that match TRBD2. This CDR3 contains 17 residues. The trim removed 4 bases at V and 7 bases at J, leaving 11 bases unmatched. Germline V CDR1 and CDR2: KGHSH, LQKENI. CDR3 nucleotide sequence: TGTGCCAGCTCACTGGCCCCCCCGGGACTAGCGGGGGGAGAGCAGTACTTC. Amino acids: CASSLAPPGLAGGEQYF.

The chain uses TRBV5-1 and TRBJ1-1; 7 positions agree with TRBD1. Germline CDR1 SGHRS, CDR2 YFSETQ. The CDR3 is made up of 14 amino acids. The J segment lost 4 bases and the V segment lost 4 bases, leaving 7 bases of the junction unmatched. This CDR3 is CASSLRQGPTEAFF. In DNA form, the CDR3 reads TGCGCCAGCAGCCTTAGACAGGGCCCCACTGAAGCTTTCTTT.

The rearrangement links TRBV4-2 to TRBJ2-3, with 10 bases aligning to TRBD2. The CDR3 runs 15 residues. Unmatched junction bases numbered 1, after V lost 2 bases and J lost 2 bases. In germline, CDR1 is LGHNA, CDR2 YNFKEQ. The CDR3 protein is CASSQLAGDTDTQYF. The CDR3 DNA is TGTGCCAGCAGCCAACTAGCGGGGGACACAGATACGCAGTATTTT.

The chain couples TRBV7-2 to TRBJ2-3, with D perhaps matching TRBD1 (5 bases). V lost 1 base and J 6 bases, leaving 8 bases between the germline ends. CDR3 length: 13 amino acids. Germline V gives CDR1 SGHTA, CDR2 FQGNSA. DNA for the CDR3: TGTGCCAGCAGCTTAGGGTACAGGGATACGCAGTATTTT. This codes for CASSLGYRDTQYF.